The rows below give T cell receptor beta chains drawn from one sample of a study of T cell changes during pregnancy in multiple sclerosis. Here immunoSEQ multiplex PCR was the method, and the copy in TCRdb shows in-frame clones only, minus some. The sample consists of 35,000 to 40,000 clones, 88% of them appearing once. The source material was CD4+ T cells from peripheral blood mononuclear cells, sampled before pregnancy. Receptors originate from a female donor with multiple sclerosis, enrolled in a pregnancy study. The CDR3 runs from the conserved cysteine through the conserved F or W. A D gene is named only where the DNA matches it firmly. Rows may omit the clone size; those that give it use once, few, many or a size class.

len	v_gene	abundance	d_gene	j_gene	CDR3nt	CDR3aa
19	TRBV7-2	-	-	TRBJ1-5	TGTGCCAGCAGCTTAGCGTGGCCCGAAAATGAGGGTAGCAATCAGCCCCAGCATTTT	CASSLAWPENEGSNQPQHF
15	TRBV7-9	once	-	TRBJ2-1	TGTGCCAGCAGCCCGGACTGGGGGGTCGACAATGAGCAGTTCTTC	CASSPDWGVDNEQFF
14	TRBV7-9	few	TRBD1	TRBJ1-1	TGTGCCAGCAGCTCGGGACAGGGTGAGGCCGGGGCTTTCTTT	CASSSGQGEAGAFF
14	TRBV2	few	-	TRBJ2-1	TGTGCCAGCAGTGAGGCCAGCTCCTACAATGAGCAGTTCTTC	CASSEASSYNEQFF
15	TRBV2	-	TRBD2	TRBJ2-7	TGTGCCAGCAGGAGGTCTAGCGGGGCCTCCTACGAGCAGTACTTC	CASRRSSGASYEQYF
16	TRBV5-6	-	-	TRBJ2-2	TGTGCCAGCAGCTTGGAAGGTCTAGTCTACACCGGGGAGCTGTTTTTT	CASSLEGLVYTGELFF
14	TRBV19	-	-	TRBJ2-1	TGTGCCAGTAGCCGGGACTTCACTGCCTATGAGCAGTTCTTC	CASSRDFTAYEQFF
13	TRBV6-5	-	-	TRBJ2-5	TGTGCCAGCAGTTTGGGGGGGCTGGAGACCCAGTACTTC	CASSLGGLETQYF
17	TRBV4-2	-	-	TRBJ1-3	TGTGCCAGCAGCCAAGATGAACGGGGGGCGCGGGGAAACACCATATATTTT	CASSQDERGARGNTIYF
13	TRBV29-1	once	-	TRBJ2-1	TGCAGCGTTAGTCGGGACTCCTACAATGAGCAGTTCTTC	CSVSRDSYNEQFF
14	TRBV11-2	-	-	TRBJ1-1	TGTGCCAGCAGCTACGCAGGAATGAACACTGAAGCTTTCTTT	CASSYAGMNTEAFF
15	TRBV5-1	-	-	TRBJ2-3	TGCGCCAGCAGCTTGGGGGCAGAGAGAGCAAATACGCAGTATTTT	CASSLGAERANTQYF
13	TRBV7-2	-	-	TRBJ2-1	TGTGCCAGCAGTCGTACCCCCCGGGATGAGCAGTTCTTC	CASSRTPRDEQFF
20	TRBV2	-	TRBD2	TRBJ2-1	TGTGCCAGCAGTGTCCCCCAGGGGGTACTAGCGGGAGAGGTAGACAATGAGCAGTTCTTC	CASSVPQGVLAGEVDNEQFF
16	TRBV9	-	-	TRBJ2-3	TGTGCCAGCAGCGTAGGGGGCGGTCCCGTCACAGATACGCAGTATTTT	CASSVGGGPVTDTQYF
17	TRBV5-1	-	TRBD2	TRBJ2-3	TGCGCCAGCAGCTCACTACTAGCGGGAGATAGCACAGATACGCAGTATTTT	CASSSLLAGDSTDTQYF
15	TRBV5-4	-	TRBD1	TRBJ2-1	TGTGCCAGCAGCCTCGACAGGGGCTCTTACAATGAGCAGTTCTTC	CASSLDRGSYNEQFF
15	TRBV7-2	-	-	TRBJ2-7	TGTGCCAGCAGCTCTCGACAGGTCGGCTCCTACGAGCAGTACTTC	CASSSRQVGSYEQYF
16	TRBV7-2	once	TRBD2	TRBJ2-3	TGTGCCAGCAGCCCTAGGGCTAGCGGGAGGGCAGATACGCAGTATTTT	CASSPRASGRADTQYF
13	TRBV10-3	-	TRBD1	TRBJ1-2	TGTGCCATCGGCCGGGACAGGGGAGACGGCTACACCTTC	CAIGRDRGDGYTF
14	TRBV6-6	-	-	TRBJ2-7	TGTGCCAGCAATCCAGGGTCCCTTTACTACGAGCAGTACTTC	CASNPGSLYYEQYF
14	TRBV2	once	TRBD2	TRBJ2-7	TGTGCCAGGGGGACTAGCGGAAACTCCTACGAGCAGTACTTC	CARGTSGNSYEQYF
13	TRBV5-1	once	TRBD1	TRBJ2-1	TGCGCCAGCCACAGGGGGCGGCTCAATGAGCAGTTCTTC	CASHRGRLNEQFF
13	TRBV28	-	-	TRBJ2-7	TGTGCCAGCAGTTTGAACCCTGCCAGCGAGCAGTACTTC	CASSLNPASEQYF
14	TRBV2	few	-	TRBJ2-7	TGTGCCAGCAGTGGAGGGGAGGTTAGCTACGAGCAGTACTTC	CASSGGEVSYEQYF
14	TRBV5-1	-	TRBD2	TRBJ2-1	TGCGCCAGCAGCCCCGACCCACGGGGGGATGAGCAGTTCTTC	CASSPDPRGDEQFF
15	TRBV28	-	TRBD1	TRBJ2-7	TGTGCCAGCAGTTCAGGACAGGGCATTTTCTACGAGCAGTACTTC	CASSSGQGIFYEQYF
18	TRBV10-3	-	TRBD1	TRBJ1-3	TGTGCCATCAGCAGAACAGGGGGCCCCGAGAGCTCTGGAAACACCATATATTTT	CAISRTGGPESSGNTIYF
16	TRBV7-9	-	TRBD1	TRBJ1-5	TGTGCCAGCAGCTTGGGACAGGGCCCCCGGGGGCAGCCCCAGCATTTT	CASSLGQGPRGQPQHF
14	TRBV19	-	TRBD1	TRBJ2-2	TGTGCCAGTAGCACGGGACAGGCAACCGGGGAGCTGTTTTTT	CASSTGQATGELFF
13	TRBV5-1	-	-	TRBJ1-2	TGCGCCAGCAGCTTGAACAGGGATGCTGGCTACACCTTC	CASSLNRDAGYTF
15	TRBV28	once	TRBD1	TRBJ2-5	TGTGCCAGCAGTTCCAGGACAGGGGGCTTGGAGACCCAGTACTTC	CASSSRTGGLETQYF
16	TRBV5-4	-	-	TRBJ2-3	TGTGCCAGCAGCTTGAAATCTACAGCGGTGGGAGATACGCAGTATTTT	CASSLKSTAVGDTQYF
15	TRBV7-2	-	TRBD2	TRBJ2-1	TGTGCCAGCAGCTTGACTAGCGGGGCGTACAATGAGCAGTTCTTC	CASSLTSGAYNEQFF
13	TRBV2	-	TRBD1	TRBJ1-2	TGTGCCAGCAGCGAACAGGGGGATGATGGCTACACCTTC	CASSEQGDDGYTF
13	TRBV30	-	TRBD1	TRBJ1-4	TGTGCCTGGAGCTCAGGGGGCAATGAAAAACTGTTTTTT	CAWSSGGNEKLFF
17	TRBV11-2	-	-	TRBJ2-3	TGTGCCAGCAGCTTAGTCGGAGGCGGGATCAGCACAGATACGCAGTATTTT	CASSLVGGGISTDTQYF